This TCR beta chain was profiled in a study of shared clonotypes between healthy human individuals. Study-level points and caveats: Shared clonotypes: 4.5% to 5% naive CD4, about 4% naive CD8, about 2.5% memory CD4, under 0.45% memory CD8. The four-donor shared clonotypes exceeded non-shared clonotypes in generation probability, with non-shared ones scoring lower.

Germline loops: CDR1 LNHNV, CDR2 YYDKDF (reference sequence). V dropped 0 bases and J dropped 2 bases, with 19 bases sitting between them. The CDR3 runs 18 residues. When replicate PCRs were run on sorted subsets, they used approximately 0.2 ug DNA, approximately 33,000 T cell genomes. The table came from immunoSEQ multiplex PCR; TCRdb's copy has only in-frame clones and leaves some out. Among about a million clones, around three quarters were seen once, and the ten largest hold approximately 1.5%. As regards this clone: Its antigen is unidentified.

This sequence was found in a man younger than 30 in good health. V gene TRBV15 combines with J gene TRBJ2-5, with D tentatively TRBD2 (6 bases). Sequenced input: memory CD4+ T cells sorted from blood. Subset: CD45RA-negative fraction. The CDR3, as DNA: TGTGCCACCAGCAGAGAGTTCACGGGAGTGGCGGCGCAAGAGACCCAGTACTTC. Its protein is CATSREFTGVAAQETQYF.